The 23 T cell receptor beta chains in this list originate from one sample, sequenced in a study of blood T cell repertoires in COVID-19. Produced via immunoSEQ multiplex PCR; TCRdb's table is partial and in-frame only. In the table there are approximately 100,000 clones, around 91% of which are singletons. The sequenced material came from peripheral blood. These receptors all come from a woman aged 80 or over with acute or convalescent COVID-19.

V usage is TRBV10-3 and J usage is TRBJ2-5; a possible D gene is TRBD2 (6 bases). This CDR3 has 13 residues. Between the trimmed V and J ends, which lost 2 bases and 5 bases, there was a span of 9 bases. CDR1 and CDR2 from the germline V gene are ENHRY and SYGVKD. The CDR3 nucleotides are TGTGCCATCAGTGAGGTTGCGGGGGAGACCCAGTACTTC. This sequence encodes CAISEVAGETQYF.

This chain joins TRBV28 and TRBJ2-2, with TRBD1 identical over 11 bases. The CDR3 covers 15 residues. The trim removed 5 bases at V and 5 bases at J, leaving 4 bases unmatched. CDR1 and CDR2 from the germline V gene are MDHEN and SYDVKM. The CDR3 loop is CASSAGTGGTGELFF. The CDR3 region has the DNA TGTGCCAGCAGTGCCGGGACAGGGGGTACCGGGGAGCTGTTTTTT.

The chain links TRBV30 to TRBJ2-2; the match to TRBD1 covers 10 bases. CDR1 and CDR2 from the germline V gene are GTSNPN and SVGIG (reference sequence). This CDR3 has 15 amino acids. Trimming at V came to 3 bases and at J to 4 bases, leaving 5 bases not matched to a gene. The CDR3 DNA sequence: TGTGCCTGGAGACGCGACAGGGGGCCCACCGGGGAGCTGTTTTTT. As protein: CAWRRDRGPTGELFF.

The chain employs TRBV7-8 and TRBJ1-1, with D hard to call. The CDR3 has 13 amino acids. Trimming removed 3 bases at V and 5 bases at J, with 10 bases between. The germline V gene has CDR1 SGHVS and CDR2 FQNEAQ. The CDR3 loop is CASSLVSGTEAFF. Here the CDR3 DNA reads TGTGCCAGCAGCTTGGTCTCGGGGACTGAAGCTTTCTTT.

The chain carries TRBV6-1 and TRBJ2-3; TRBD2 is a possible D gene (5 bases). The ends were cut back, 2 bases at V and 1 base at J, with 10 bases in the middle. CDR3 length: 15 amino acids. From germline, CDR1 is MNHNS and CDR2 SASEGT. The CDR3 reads CASSESGVRTDTQYF. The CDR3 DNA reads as TGTGCCAGCAGTGAATCCGGGGTGCGCACAGATACGCAGTATTTT.

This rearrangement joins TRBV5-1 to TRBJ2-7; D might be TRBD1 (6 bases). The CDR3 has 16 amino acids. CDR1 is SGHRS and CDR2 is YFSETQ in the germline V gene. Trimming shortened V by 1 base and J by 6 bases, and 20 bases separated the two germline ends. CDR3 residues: CASSLKAGTTVREQYF. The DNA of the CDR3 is TGCGCCAGCAGCTTGAAAGCTGGGACAACCGTCCGCGAGCAGTACTTC. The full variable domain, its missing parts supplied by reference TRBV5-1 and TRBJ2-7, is KAGVTQTPRYLIKTRGQQVTLSCSPISGHRSVSWYQQTPGQGLQFLFEYFSETQRNKGNFPGRFSGRQFSNSRSEMNVSTLELGDSALYLCASSLKAGTTVREQYFGPGTRLTVT.

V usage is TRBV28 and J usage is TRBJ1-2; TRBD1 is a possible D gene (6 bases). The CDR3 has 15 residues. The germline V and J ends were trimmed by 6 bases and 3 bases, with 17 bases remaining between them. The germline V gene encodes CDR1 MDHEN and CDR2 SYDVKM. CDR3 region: CASRTSGTHHYGYTF. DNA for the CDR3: TGTGCCAGCAGGACTTCCGGGACACACCACTATGGCTACACCTTC.

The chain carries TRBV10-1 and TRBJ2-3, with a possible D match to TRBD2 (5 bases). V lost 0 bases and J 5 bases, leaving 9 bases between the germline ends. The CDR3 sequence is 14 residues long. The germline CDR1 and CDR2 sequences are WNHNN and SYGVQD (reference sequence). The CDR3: CASSESLAIDTQYF. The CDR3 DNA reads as TGCGCCAGCAGTGAGTCGTTAGCGATAGATACGCAGTATTTT.

The CDR3 loop is CASSIGTANTEAFF. CDR3 nucleotide sequence: TGCGCCAGCAGCATCGGGACAGCAAACACTGAAGCTTTCTTT. The chain recombines TRBV5-1 with TRBJ1-1; 7 bases match TRBD1. CDR1 and CDR2 from the germline V gene are SGHRS and YFSETQ. This CDR3 spans 14 amino acids. V gave up 4 bases and J gave up 2 bases; unmatched junction bases: 5.

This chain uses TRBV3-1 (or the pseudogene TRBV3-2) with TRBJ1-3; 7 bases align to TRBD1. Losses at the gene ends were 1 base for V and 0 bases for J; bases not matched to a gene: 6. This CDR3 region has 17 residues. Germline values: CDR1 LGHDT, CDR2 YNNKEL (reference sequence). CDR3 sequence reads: CASSQGPDRVSGNTIYF. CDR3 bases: TGTGCCAGCAGCCAAGGGCCAGACAGGGTCTCTGGAAACACCATATATTTT.

CDR3 sequence: CASSYSTHTLRNEQFF. CDR3 nucleotides: TGTGCCAGCAGTTACTCGACACACACACTTCGCAATGAGCAGTTCTTC. The V gene is TRBV6-5, the J gene TRBJ2-1; D gene unclear. V was cut by 0 bases and J by 6 bases, with 15 bases left in between. The CDR3 covers 16 residues. Per germline, CDR1 MNHEY and CDR2 SVGAGI.

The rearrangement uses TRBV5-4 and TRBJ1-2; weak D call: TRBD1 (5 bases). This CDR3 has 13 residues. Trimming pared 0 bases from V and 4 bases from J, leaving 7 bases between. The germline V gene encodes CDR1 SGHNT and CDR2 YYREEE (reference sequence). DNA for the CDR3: TGTGCCAGCAGCTTGGAGCAGGGCTATGGCTACACCTTC. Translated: CASSLEQGYGYTF. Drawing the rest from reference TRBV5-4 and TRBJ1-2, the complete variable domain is ETGVTQSPTHLIKTRGQQVTLRCSSQSGHNTVSWYQQALGQGPQFIFQYYREEENGRGNFPPRFSGLQFPNYSSELNVNALELDDSALYLCASSLEQGYGYTFGSGTRLTVV.

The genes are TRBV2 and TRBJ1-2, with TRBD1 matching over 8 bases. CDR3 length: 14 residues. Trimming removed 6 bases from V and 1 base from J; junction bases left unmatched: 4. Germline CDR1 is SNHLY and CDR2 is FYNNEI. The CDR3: CASRDGQGNYGYTF. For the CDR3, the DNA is TGTGCCAGCAGAGACGGACAGGGTAACTATGGCTACACCTTC.

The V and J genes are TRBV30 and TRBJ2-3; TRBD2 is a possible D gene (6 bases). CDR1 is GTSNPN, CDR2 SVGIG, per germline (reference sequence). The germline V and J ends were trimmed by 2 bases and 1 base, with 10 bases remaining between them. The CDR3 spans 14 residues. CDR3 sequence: CAWSWGGGTDTQYF. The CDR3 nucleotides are TGTGCCTGGAGTTGGGGCGGGGGCACAGATACGCAGTATTTT.

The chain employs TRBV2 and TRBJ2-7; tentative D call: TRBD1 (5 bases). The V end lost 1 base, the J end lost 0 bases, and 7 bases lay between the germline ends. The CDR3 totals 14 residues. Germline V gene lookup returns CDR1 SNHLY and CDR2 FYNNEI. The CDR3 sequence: CASSEVDSSYEQYF. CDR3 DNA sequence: TGTGCCAGCAGTGAAGTCGACAGCTCCTACGAGCAGTACTTC.

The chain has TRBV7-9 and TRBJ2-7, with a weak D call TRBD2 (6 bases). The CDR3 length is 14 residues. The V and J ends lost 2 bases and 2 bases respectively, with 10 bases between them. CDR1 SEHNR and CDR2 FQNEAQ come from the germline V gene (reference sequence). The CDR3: CASSLIADTYEQYF. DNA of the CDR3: TGTGCCAGCAGCTTAATAGCGGATACCTACGAGCAGTACTTC.

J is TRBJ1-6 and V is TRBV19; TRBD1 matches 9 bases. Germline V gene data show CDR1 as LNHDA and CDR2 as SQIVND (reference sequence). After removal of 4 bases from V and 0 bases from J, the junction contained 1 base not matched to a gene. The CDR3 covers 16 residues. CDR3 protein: CASSTTGGSYNSPLHF. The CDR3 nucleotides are TGTGCCAGTAGTACGACAGGGGGCTCCTATAATTCACCCCTCCACTTT.

The CDR3, as DNA: TGTGCCAGCAGCTTTAGATGGGGGGTCACAGAGACCCAGTACTTC. Translated: CASSFRWGVTETQYF. The chain has TRBV13 and TRBJ2-5, with TRBD2 as a possible D gene (6 bases). The ends were cut back, 3 bases at V and 4 bases at J, with 15 bases in the middle. From germline, CDR1 is PRHDT and CDR2 FYEKMQ (reference sequence). The CDR3 has 15 amino acids.

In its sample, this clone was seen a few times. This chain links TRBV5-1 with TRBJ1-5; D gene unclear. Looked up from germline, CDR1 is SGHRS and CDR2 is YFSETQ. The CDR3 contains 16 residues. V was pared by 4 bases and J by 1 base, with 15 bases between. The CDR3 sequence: CASSPSGPSSNQPQHF. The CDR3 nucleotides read TGCGCCAGCAGCCCGAGTGGGCCCTCGAGCAATCAGCCCCAGCATTTT.

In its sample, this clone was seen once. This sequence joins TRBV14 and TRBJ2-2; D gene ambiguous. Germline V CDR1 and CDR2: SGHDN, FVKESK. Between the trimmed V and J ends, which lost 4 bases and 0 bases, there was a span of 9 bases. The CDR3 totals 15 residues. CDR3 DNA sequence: TGTGCCAGCAGCCGCCAGTACGCGAACACCGGGGAGCTGTTTTTT. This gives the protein CASSRQYANTGELFF.

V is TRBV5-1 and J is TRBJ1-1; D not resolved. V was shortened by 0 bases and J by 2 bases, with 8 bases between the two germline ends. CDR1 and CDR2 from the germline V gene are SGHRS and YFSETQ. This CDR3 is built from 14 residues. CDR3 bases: TGCGCCAGCAGCTTGGGTTTTCTAAACACTGAAGCTTTCTTT. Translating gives CASSLGFLNTEAFF. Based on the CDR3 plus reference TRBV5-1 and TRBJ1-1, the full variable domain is KAGVTQTPRYLIKTRGQQVTLSCSPISGHRSVSWYQQTPGQGLQFLFEYFSETQRNKGNFPGRFSGRQFSNSRSEMNVSTLELGDSALYLCASSLGFLNTEAFFGQGTRLTVV.

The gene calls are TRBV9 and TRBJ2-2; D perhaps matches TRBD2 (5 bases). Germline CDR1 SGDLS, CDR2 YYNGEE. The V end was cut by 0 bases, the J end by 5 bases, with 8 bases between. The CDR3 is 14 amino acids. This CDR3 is CASSVVEGTGELFF. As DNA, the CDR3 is TGTGCCAGCAGCGTAGTCGAGGGAACCGGGGAGCTGTTTTTT.

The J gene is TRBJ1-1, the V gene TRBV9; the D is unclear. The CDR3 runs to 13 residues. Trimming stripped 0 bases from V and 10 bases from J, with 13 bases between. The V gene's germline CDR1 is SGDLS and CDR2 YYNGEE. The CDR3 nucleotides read TGTGCCAGCAGCGTAGACTGGGAAGGAGGAGCTTTCTTT. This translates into CASSVDWEGGAFF. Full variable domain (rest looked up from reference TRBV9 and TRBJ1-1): DSGVTQTPKHLITATGQRVTLRCSPRSGDLSVYWYQQSLDQGLQFLIQYYNGEERAKGNILERFSAQQFPDLHSELNLSSLELGDSALYFCASSVDWEGGAFFGQGTRLTVV.